This T cell receptor (beta chain) comes out of a study of CD8 T cells in ankylosing spondylitis. Findings and caveats of the study: What seemed typical of ankylosing spondylitis blood was a TCR beta motif built from 7 or 8 highly homologous variants.

The table lists this clonotype with many counts. Its antigen is undetermined. Germline assignment: CDR1 ENHRY and CDR2 SYGVKD. V dropped 4 bases and J dropped 2; count of bases not matched to a gene: 4. The CDR3 totals 16 residues. TCRdb analysed the 5' RACE reads with MiXCR anew, one entry per CDR3 protein. The data contain 150,000 to 200,000 distinct CDR3 sequences, approximately 12% of them singletons. Sequenced input: blood, either unsorted or a sorted T cell fraction (not recorded which). The chain combines TRBV10-3 with TRBJ2-6, with 8 bases identical to TRBD1. This TCR was recovered from a female donor with ankylosing spondylitis or in good health (not recorded which). The CDR3 is CAISADRVAGANVLTF. CDR3 bases: TGTGCCATCAGTGCGGACAGGGTGGCTGGGGCCAACGTCCTGACTTTC.